This entry lists 4 T cell receptor beta chains sequenced from one sample in a study of blood T cells in healthy people across ages. Combining a sample-barcoded 5' primer with a J-beta primer mix, a second PCR ran for about 6 to 12 cycles. TCRdb itself ran the 5' RACE reads through MiXCR, one entry per CDR3 protein. The sample lists some 900,000 distinct CDR3 sequences, 40% to 60% seen once, with 13% in the top ten. The sample taken for sequencing was blood. These receptors were collected from a man younger than 45 in good health.

The CDR3 DNA sequence: TGTGCCAGCAGCAATGATCCGGGACAGGGAGTTTCCCCCTACGAGCAGTACTTC. Residues: CASSNDPGQGVSPYEQYF. The chain carries TRBV7-9 and TRBJ2-7; 9 positions match TRBD1. With V trimmed by 5 bases and J by 2 bases, 16 bases remained unmatched. The germline V gene has CDR1 SEHNR and CDR2 FQNEAQ (reference sequence). This CDR3 is 18 amino acids long.

This clonotype has more than one count but fewer than ten. The chain links TRBV7-2 to TRBJ2-7; weak D call: TRBD1 (5 bases). The germline V gene encodes CDR1 SGHTA and CDR2 FQGNSA. The CDR3 runs to 14 residues. The germline V and J ends were trimmed by 2 bases and 0 bases, with 8 bases remaining between them. CDR3 amino acids: CASSLQGHSYEQYF. In DNA form, the CDR3 reads TGTGCCAGCAGCTTACAGGGCCACTCCTACGAGCAGTACTTC.

CDR3 sequence (DNA): TGCAGTGCTAGAGATGGATCGGGAGGGACCCAGTACTTC. Translating gives CSARDGSGGTQYF. This rearrangement joins TRBV20-1 to TRBJ2-5; 7 nucleotides line up with TRBD2. V shed 0 bases, J shed 7 bases, and the junction held 5 bases outside the gene matches. CDR3 length: 13 amino acids. Germline loops: CDR1 DFQATT, CDR2 SNEGSKA (reference sequence).

This clonotype was found a few times. V gene TRBV20-1 combines with J gene TRBJ2-7, with unresolved D. This CDR3 contains 14 residues. CDR1 is DFQATT and CDR2 is SNEGSKA in the germline V gene (reference sequence). The V end lost 6 bases, the J end lost 2 bases, and 17 bases lay between the germline ends. DNA for the CDR3: TGCAGTGCCCGGCGGTCTCAAGTTACCTACGAGCAGTACTTC. Translated, it gives CSARRSQVTYEQYF.